The 18 T cell receptor beta chains reported below all come from one sample, sequenced in a study of siplizumab effects on memory and regulatory T cells. TCRdb's copy holds only in-frame clones and misses some; the assay was immunoSEQ multiplex PCR. The sample holds over 55,000 clones; over 80% are singletons and the top ten take 3% to 4%. Material: memory CD4+ T cells sorted from blood. The receptor set was obtained from a human donor in good health.

The J gene is TRBJ1-3, the V gene TRBV14; weak D call: TRBD1 (6 bases). Germline V gene sequence: CDR1 SGHDN, CDR2 FVKESK. Deletions cut 6 bases from V and 1 base from J, with 10 bases between. The CDR3 length is 14 residues. The CDR3 reads CASRQTGSGNTIYF. The CDR3 bases are TGTGCCAGCAGACAAACAGGGTCTGGAAACACCATATATTTT.

As to this clone: The sample contains more than one DNA sequence encoding this CDR3. This rearrangement joins TRBV2 to TRBJ2-4; 8 bases align to TRBD1. The CDR3 is 15 residues long. The J segment lost 3 bases and the V segment lost 6 bases, leaving 7 bases of the junction unmatched. In germline, CDR1 is SNHLY, CDR2 FYNNEI. The CDR3, as DNA: TGTGCCAGCAGGGTTGGAACAGGGGGCAAAAACATTCAGTACTTC. Its translation is CASRVGTGGKNIQYF.

The chain joins TRBV5-1 to TRBJ1-2, with 7 bases fitting TRBD1. Germline-derived CDR1 and CDR2 are SGHRS and YFSETQ. V was clipped by 4 bases and J by 8 bases; unmatched bases: 11. This CDR3 has 14 amino acids. The DNA of the CDR3 is TGCGCCAGCAGCGGGTGGACAGGCCGGGGAGGCTACACCTTC. Translated: CASSGWTGRGGYTF.

This rearrangement joins TRBV5-6 to TRBJ1-5; 10 positions match TRBD1. Unmatched junction bases numbered 6, after V lost 4 bases and J lost 5 bases. This CDR3 is 15 amino acids long. Germline CDR1 is SGHDT and CDR2 is YYEEEE. The CDR3 DNA is TGTGCCAGCAGCACCAGGACAGGGGGTGATCAGCCCCAGCATTTT. This codes for CASSTRTGGDQPQHF.

The J gene is TRBJ2-6, the V gene TRBV5-8; 9 bases are shared with TRBD2. Germline-derived CDR1 and CDR2 are SGHTS and YDEGEE. Losses at the gene ends were 7 bases for V and 4 bases for J; bases not matched to a gene: 12. This CDR3 is built from 17 residues. CDR3 protein: CASPSGGRASGANVLTF. For the CDR3, the DNA is TGTGCCAGCCCCTCGGGCGGGAGGGCATCCGGGGCCAACGTCCTGACTTTC.

V gene TRBV5-1 combines with J gene TRBJ1-1, with 7 bases lining up with TRBD1. This CDR3 is 19 amino acids long. V dropped 0 bases and J dropped 0; count of bases not matched to a gene: 14. Germline V gene sequence: CDR1 SGHRS, CDR2 YFSETQ. In DNA, the CDR3 is TGCGCCAGCAGCTTGGTGGGGGCCCCGGGGGGGACAGTGAACACTGAAGCTTTCTTT. Its protein product is CASSLVGAPGGTVNTEAFF.

This clone was recorded a few times. Here the CDR3 DNA reads TGTGCCAGCAGCGAACAGCACGGAAATGAAAAACTGTTTTTT. This gives the protein CASSEQHGNEKLFF. V and J are TRBV6-6 and TRBJ1-4; D ambiguous. The CDR3 is 14 amino acids. CDR1 MNHNY and CDR2 SVGAGI come from the germline V gene (reference sequence). The V gene lost 6 bases and the J gene lost 5 bases, with 13 bases spanning the gap.

The V gene is TRBV25-1, the J gene TRBJ2-7; 9 bases are a match to TRBD2. The germline V gene has CDR1 MGHDK and CDR2 SYGVNS. V shed 3 bases and J 0 bases; nucleotides not matched to a gene: 6. The CDR3 runs 16 residues. The CDR3 sequence: CASSDPSGGFSYEQYF. CDR3 in DNA: TGTGCCAGCAGTGACCCCAGCGGGGGGTTCTCCTACGAGCAGTACTTC.

The chain employs TRBV2 and TRBJ2-5, with 7 positions matching TRBD2. In germline, CDR1 is SNHLY, CDR2 FYNNEI. With 6 bases clipped from V and 1 base from J, the junction kept 14 bases outside the gene matches. The CDR3 consists of 17 residues. This CDR3 reads CASSGERGLLSQETQYF. CDR3 sequence (DNA): TGTGCCAGCAGCGGAGAGCGGGGCCTGTTATCCCAAGAGACCCAGTACTTC. Drawing the rest from reference TRBV2 and TRBJ2-5, the complete variable domain is EPEVTQTPSHQVTQMGQEVILRCVPISNHLYFYWYRQILGQKVEFLVSFYNNEISEKSEIFDDQFSVERPDGSNFTLKIRSTKLEDSAMYFCASSGERGLLSQETQYFGPGTRLLVL.

V is TRBV6-6 and J is TRBJ2-5; D tentatively reads TRBD1 or TRBD2 (6 bases each). Per the germline V gene, CDR1 is MNHNY and CDR2 is SVGAGI (reference sequence). Trimming took 6 bases from V and 1 from J, leaving 15 bases between them. The CDR3 spans 15 residues. The CDR3 DNA is TGTGCCAGCAGCTCGGCACGGGGGCCCCAAGAGACCCAGTACTTC. Amino acids: CASSSARGPQETQYF.

V usage is TRBV27 and J usage is TRBJ1-2, with D possibly TRBD1 on 6 matching bases. In germline, CDR1 is MNHEY, CDR2 SMNVEV (reference sequence). V lost 2 bases and J lost 4, with 11 bases in between. This CDR3 contains 14 residues. The CDR3 sequence: CASSLGGRAYGYTF. CDR3 DNA: TGTGCCAGCAGTTTAGGGGGCAGGGCCTATGGCTACACCTTC.

The V gene is TRBV4-1, the J gene TRBJ2-5, with D hard to call. This CDR3 is 16 amino acids long. Germline values: CDR1 MGHRA, CDR2 YSYEKL. V lost 0 bases to trimming and J lost 5 bases, with 16 bases between them. The CDR3 sequence is CASSQDQGRSGETQYF. The CDR3 region has the DNA TGCGCCAGCAGCCAAGATCAAGGCCGGAGTGGGGAGACCCAGTACTTC.

The chain joins TRBV30 to TRBJ1-2; D perhaps matches TRBD1 (5 bases). Germline CDR1 is GTSNPN and CDR2 is SVGIG (reference sequence). The V and J ends lost 4 bases and 9 bases respectively, with 15 bases between them. The CDR3 sequence is 12 residues long. The CDR3 region is CAWISGTESYTF. In nucleotides, the CDR3 is TGTGCCTGGATTTCCGGGACGGAGAGCTACACCTTC.

There are a few counts of this clone. The chain employs TRBV6-5 and TRBJ2-7, with D unclear. This CDR3 comprises 16 residues. V shed 2 bases and J shed 1 base, with 15 bases lying between them. The V gene's germline CDR1 is MNHEY and CDR2 SVGAGI. The CDR3 coding sequence is TGTGCCAGCAGTTACGGGCCGCCCTCCCTTTCCTACGAGCAGTACTTC. Its protein product is CASSYGPPSLSYEQYF.

About this clone: At one end, the junction sequence differs from germline, possibly due to a read error. This sample includes further DNA sequences coding for the same CDR3. The rearrangement joins TRBV28 to TRBJ2-3; tentatively, D is TRBD1 or TRBD2 (5 bases each). Germline loops: CDR1 MDHEN, CDR2 SYDVKM. The CDR3 spans 16 residues. The CDR3 DNA reads as TGTGCTAGCAGCTCACGCCTCGGGGCTGGCACAGATACGCAGTATTTT. It is translated as CASSSRLGAGTDTQYF.

This clone has a single count. The DNA for the CDR3 is TGTGCCAGCAGTCCGACGACAGGGCTTACGAATGGCTACACCTTC. Encoded protein: CASSPTTGLTNGYTF. The chain is built from TRBV2 and TRBJ1-2; TRBD1 matches 7 bases. Per the germline V gene, CDR1 is SNHLY and CDR2 is FYNNEI. V gave up 5 bases and J gave up 6 bases; unmatched junction bases: 12. This CDR3 has 15 residues.

This chain uses TRBV25-1 with TRBJ2-5; the match to TRBD2 covers 8 bases. V lost 8 bases and J lost 9; bases outside the gene matches: 5. Germline CDR1 and CDR2: MGHDK and SYGVNS. This CDR3 has 11 residues. The CDR3 DNA follows: TGTGCCAGCGGGGCCGGGAGGGCCCAGTACTTC. Protein: CASGAGRAQYF.

The V call is TRBV11-2, the J call TRBJ2-1, with D maybe TRBD2 (5 bases). CDR3 length: 15 amino acids. Trimming took 1 base from V and 7 from J, leaving 14 bases between them. Germline lookup yields CDR1 SGHAT and CDR2 FQNNGV. The CDR3 nucleotides are TGTGCCAGCAGCTTAGGGGCGACTACGAATAATGAGCAGTTCTTC. It codes for CASSLGATTNNEQFF.